Only a few counts were recorded for the clone carrying this TCR beta chain. Its antigen is undetermined. Extracted from the samples, RNA was reverse transcribed into cDNA to serve as the sequencing template. Sequencing used immunoSEQ multiplex PCR; TCRdb keeps in-frame clones, though not all of them. This table holds about 160,000 clones, about three fifths found once. The data were obtained in a study of CD8+ T cells in alopecia areata. Study-wide context: Those patients who were treated received oral tofacitinib, which was given at 5 to 10 mg twice daily for moderate-to-severe alopecia areata. Whole-study results and caveats: Tofacitinib produced a significant decrease in scalp clonality and in expanded CD8+ clones among the top 100.

As to treatment: oral pan-JAK inhibitor, 5-10 mg twice daily. Researchers took lesional scalp punch biopsies and peripheral blood from people who were alopecia areata patients. This CDR3 is 15 amino acids long. Germline V lookup: CDR1 SGDLS, CDR2 YYNGEE. Trimming shortened V by 3 bases and J by 5 bases, and 17 bases separated the two germline ends. The material was CD4+ T cells sorted from blood, obtained at week 4, from a patient treated with tofacitinib. This receptor was taken from a human donor with alopecia areata. V is TRBV9 and J is TRBJ1-2, with D unresolved. The CDR3 region has the DNA TGTGCCAGCAGCGCGAGCTTTTCCGTACGGTATGGCTACACCTTC. The encoded protein is CASSASFSVRYGYTF.